The 20 T cell receptor beta chains reported below all come from one sample, sequenced in a study of T cell responses to AZD1222 COVID-19 vaccine. Method: immunoSEQ multiplex PCR; TCRdb's copy keeps in-frame clones and lacks some. The profile shows over 150,000 clones, roughly 90% of them singletons. Sequencing used peripheral blood, obtained 28 days after the second AZD1222 dose. These receptors were taken from an adult who received the AZD1222 COVID-19 vaccine.

The gene calls are TRBV7-9 and TRBJ2-1; the D gene is possibly TRBD1 (6 bases). The CDR3 extends over 14 amino acids. Per the germline V gene, CDR1 is SEHNR and CDR2 is FQNEAQ (reference sequence). V gave up 1 base and J gave up 9 bases, with 13 bases separating them. The DNA for the CDR3 is TGTGCCAGCAGCTTAGGGACAGCGACAGCTGAGCAGTTCTTC. This codes for CASSLGTATAEQFF.

The rearrangement uses TRBV30 and TRBJ1-2; D not certain. The germline CDR1 and CDR2 sequences are GTSNPN and SVGIG (reference sequence). CDR3 length equals 12 residues. Deletions cut 4 bases from V and 2 bases from J, with 8 bases between. CDR3 DNA: TGTGCCTGGACCCGCATAAACTATGGCTACACCTTC. Translated, it gives CAWTRINYGYTF.

The table lists this clone with a few counts. Germline and junction disagree at one end, which may indicate a read error. V usage is TRBV7-7 and J usage is TRBJ2-3, with D possibly TRBD2 on 6 matching bases. CDR1 and CDR2 (germline): SSHAT, FNYEAQ (reference sequence). This CDR3 has 13 amino acids. The CDR3 region is CASSPGGWNTQYF. The CDR3 DNA reads TGTGCTAGCAGCCCTGGGGGGTGGAATACGCAGTATTTT.

The chain employs TRBV24-1 and TRBJ1-2; no definite D call. The V end lost 4 bases, the J end lost 0 bases, and 5 bases lay between the germline ends. The CDR3 is made up of 13 amino acids. CDR1 KGHDR and CDR2 SFDVKD come from the germline V gene. The CDR3, as DNA: TGTGCCACCAGTGACAGCGCTAACTATGGCTACACCTTC. This codes for CATSDSANYGYTF.

CDR3 in DNA: TGTGCCAGCAGCATTACGCGGCCCACTGAAGCTTTCTTT. Protein: CASSITRPTEAFF. The rearrangement links TRBV7-9 to TRBJ1-1; no reliable D call. V was clipped by 5 bases and J by 4 bases, with 11 bases between them. Germline V CDR1 and CDR2: SEHNR, FQNEAQ (reference sequence). The CDR3 extends over 13 amino acids.

This chain uses TRBV7-2 with TRBJ2-1, with 9 bases that match TRBD2. J was trimmed by 10 bases and V by 3 bases; bases with no gene match: 7. CDR1 is SGHTA and CDR2 is FQGNSA in the germline V gene. The CDR3 is 14 amino acids. DNA for the CDR3: TGTGCCAGCAGCTTGGGGACTAGCTTGTGGGAGCAGTTCTTC. Its protein is CASSLGTSLWEQFF. The whole variable domain, filled in from reference TRBV7-2 and TRBJ2-1, reads GAGVSQSPSNKVTEKGKDVELRCDPISGHTALYWYRQSLGQGLEFLIYFQGNSAPDKSGLPSDRFSAERTGGSVSTLTIQRTQQEDSAVYLCASSLGTSLWEQFFGPGTRLTVL.

The gene calls are TRBV11-3 and TRBJ2-5; D tentatively fits TRBD1 or TRBD2 (6 bases each). Germline-derived CDR1 and CDR2 are SGHNT and YENEEA. This CDR3 has 16 residues. V lost 1 base and J lost 5, with 17 bases in between. CDR3 protein: CASSLGGSGALETQYF. The CDR3 DNA sequence: TGTGCCAGCAGCTTAGGGGGTTCGGGGGCCCTGGAGACCCAGTACTTC.

The CDR3 sequence: CARRGTGSYEQYF. The DNA for the CDR3 is TGTGCCCGCCGAGGGACAGGGAGTTACGAGCAGTACTTC. The V call is TRBV30, the J call TRBJ2-7, with TRBD1 matching over 9 bases. The germline V gene encodes CDR1 GTSNPN and CDR2 SVGIG (reference sequence). J lost 4 bases, V lost 8 bases, and 9 bases had no gene match. The CDR3 contains 13 residues.

The rearrangement uses TRBV19 and TRBJ1-6, with no clear D. V shed 3 bases and J shed 11 bases, with 14 bases lying between them. The CDR3 spans 14 residues. The V gene's germline CDR1 is LNHDA and CDR2 SQIVND (reference sequence). The CDR3: CASSIGGGDTPLHF. The CDR3 coding sequence is TGTGCCAGTAGTATTGGCGGTGGAGATACACCCCTCCACTTT.

The gene calls are TRBV20-1 and TRBJ2-7; TRBD1 might be the D (5 bases). The CDR3 is 12 amino acids. V was shortened by 3 bases and J by 4 bases, with 10 bases between the two germline ends. Germline assignment: CDR1 DFQATT and CDR2 SNEGSKA (reference sequence). CDR3 residues: CSASTRAYEQYF. The CDR3 nucleotides are TGCAGTGCTAGTACCAGGGCTTACGAGCAGTACTTC.

A few counts support this clone. The chain is built from TRBV13 and TRBJ1-1; possibly TRBD1 for D (6 bases). The V end was cut by 5 bases, the J end by 6 bases, with 16 bases between. The CDR3 contains 14 residues. Looked up from germline, CDR1 is PRHDT and CDR2 is FYEKMQ (reference sequence). CDR3 in amino acids: CASSHRVPRAEAFF. DNA of the CDR3: TGTGCCAGCAGCCACAGGGTCCCCAGGGCTGAAGCTTTCTTT.

The chain couples TRBV5-1 to TRBJ2-3; TRBD1 agrees at 7 bases. The CDR3 runs 14 residues. Germline loops: CDR1 SGHRS, CDR2 YFSETQ. V was pared by 0 bases and J by 4 bases, with 2 bases of the junction left unmatched. The CDR3 loop reads CASSLGQGADTQYF. The CDR3 DNA is TGCGCCAGCAGCTTGGGACAGGGAGCAGATACGCAGTATTTT.

The chain has TRBV19 and TRBJ2-7; 7 bases align to TRBD1. Germline CDR1 reads LNHDA; CDR2 reads SQIVND (reference sequence). This CDR3 region has 15 residues. J gave up 3 bases and V 7 bases, and 12 bases lay outside the gene matches. CDR3 coding DNA: TGTGCCAGTAAAATTGGGGGACAGTCCTACTACGAGCAGTACTTC. The encoded protein is CASKIGGQSYYEQYF.

V and J are TRBV7-9 and TRBJ2-2, with D possibly being TRBD1 (5 bases). V was cut by 5 bases and J by 7 bases, with 14 bases left in between. The CDR3 covers 14 residues. Germline V gives CDR1 SEHNR, CDR2 FQNEAQ (reference sequence). DNA of the CDR3: TGTGCCAGCAGCCGGGCCAACAGGCTCGGGGAGCTGTTTTTT. Translated, it gives CASSRANRLGELFF.

This sequence joins TRBV12-3 or TRBV12-4 and TRBJ1-6; D is unclear. V was pared by 3 bases and J by 7 bases, with 7 bases between. The CDR3 loop spans 13 amino acids. The CDR3 is CASSLGGNSPLHF. As DNA, the CDR3 is TGTGCCAGCAGTTTGGGAGGGAATTCACCCCTCCACTTT.

The chain employs TRBV9 and TRBJ2-7; D may be TRBD1 (5 bases). The V and J ends lost 4 bases and 0 bases respectively, with 17 bases between them. This CDR3 spans 16 amino acids. The V gene's germline CDR1 is SGDLS and CDR2 YYNGEE. CDR3 sequence reads: CASSPNLWGSSYEQYF. For the CDR3, the DNA is TGTGCCAGCAGCCCGAACCTGTGGGGCAGCTCCTACGAGCAGTACTTC.

V is TRBV5-8 and J is TRBJ1-2; TRBD1 is a possible D gene (5 bases). Germline loops: CDR1 SGHTS, CDR2 YDEGEE. V shed 1 base and J shed 6 bases, with 13 bases lying between them. The CDR3 has 14 amino acids. This chain's CDR3 is CASSLTGDLDGYTF. The CDR3 coding sequence is TGTGCCAGCAGCTTGACAGGAGACTTGGATGGCTACACCTTC.

The CDR3 spells CASSLGLLNIQYF. CDR3 DNA: TGTGCCAGCAGCTTGGGACTGCTGAACATTCAGTACTTC. The genes are TRBV7-2 and TRBJ2-4; a possible D gene is TRBD2 (6 bases). The germline CDR1 and CDR2 sequences are SGHTA and FQGNSA. Trimming shortened V by 3 bases and J by 7 bases, and 10 bases separated the two germline ends. This CDR3 spans 13 amino acids.

For this clone: At one boundary the junction diverges from the germline segment, which might be a read error. This chain connects TRBV6-5 to TRBJ2-2, with D uncertain. The CDR3 is 12 amino acids. Germline CDR1 MNHEY, CDR2 SVGAGI. The CDR3 sequence: CHTRKNTGELFF. In DNA, the CDR3 is TGCCACACTCGAAAAAACACCGGGGAGCTGTTTTTT.

V usage is TRBV5-6 and J usage is TRBJ1-1, with a possible D match to TRBD1 (6 bases). The CDR3 sequence is 14 residues long. Trimming took 0 bases from V and 2 from J, leaving 8 bases between them. Per germline, CDR1 SGHDT and CDR2 YYEEEE. CDR3 sequence: CASSLGGGNTEAFF. The CDR3 DNA reads TGTGCCAGCAGCTTGGGAGGGGGAAACACTGAAGCTTTCTTT.